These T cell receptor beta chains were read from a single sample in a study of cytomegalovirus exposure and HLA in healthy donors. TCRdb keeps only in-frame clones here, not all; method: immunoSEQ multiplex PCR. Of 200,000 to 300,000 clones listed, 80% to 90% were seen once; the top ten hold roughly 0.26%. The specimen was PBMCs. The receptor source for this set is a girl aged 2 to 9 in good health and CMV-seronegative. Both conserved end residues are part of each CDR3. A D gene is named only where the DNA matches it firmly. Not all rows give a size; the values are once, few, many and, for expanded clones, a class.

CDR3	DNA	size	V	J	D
CASSLGGQGYGYTF	TGTGCCAGCAGCTTAGGCGGACAGGGTTATGGCTACACCTTC	-	TRBV7-9	TRBJ1-2	TRBD1
CASRADRGNFYGYTF	TGTGCCAGCAGGGCGGACAGGGGGAATTTTTATGGCTACACCTTC	-	TRBV6-5	TRBJ1-2	TRBD1
CASSQDAGTRRETQYF	TGCGCCAGCAGCCAAGACGCCGGAACCAGGAGGGAGACCCAGTACTTC	-	TRBV4-1	TRBJ2-5	-
CASSFRQGAGQPQHF	TGTGCCAGCAGTTTCCGACAGGGGGCCGGTCAGCCCCAGCATTTT	-	TRBV28	TRBJ1-5	TRBD1
CASSEGLAAFF	TGTGCCAGCAGTGAAGGCCTAGCGGCGTTCTTC	-	TRBV6-1	TRBJ2-1	TRBD2
CASIEGTMNTEAFF	TGTGCCAGCATCGAAGGGACAATGAACACTGAAGCTTTCTTT	-	TRBV6-6	TRBJ1-1	-
CASIKSGTSGSWEQYF	TGTGCCAGCATTAAGTCCGGGACTAGCGGGAGTTGGGAGCAGTACTTC	-	TRBV5-6	TRBJ2-7	TRBD2
CASETRGFRTDTQYF	TGCGCCAGCGAGACCAGGGGGTTCCGCACAGATACGCAGTATTTT	-	TRBV5-1	TRBJ2-3	TRBD1
CASSLGTVLFNSPLHF	TGTGCCAGCAGCTTGGGGACAGTTCTTTTCAATTCACCCCTCCACTTT	-	TRBV5-8	TRBJ1-6	-
CASSLQGASTDTQYF	TGCGCCAGCAGCTTACAGGGGGCAAGCACAGATACGCAGTATTTT	few	TRBV5-1	TRBJ2-3	TRBD1
CASSPRGRTLIPNYEQYF	TGTGCCAGCAGCCCAAGAGGCCGAACTCTTATTCCGAACTACGAGCAGTACTTC	-	TRBV4-2	TRBJ2-7	-
CAWRGRGGGTDTQYF	TGTGCCTGGAGGGGGAGGGGGGGCGGCACAGATACGCAGTATTTT	-	TRBV30	TRBJ2-3	-
CASSFPGRGTEAFF	TGTGCCAGCAGCTTCCCGGGCAGGGGCACTGAAGCTTTCTTT	-	TRBV7-6	TRBJ1-1	-
CASSSYPPGLAGGEQFF	TGTGCCAGCAGCTCCTACCCCCCGGGACTAGCGGGGGGTGAGCAGTTCTTC	-	TRBV7-2	TRBJ2-1	TRBD2
CASSTRQGSAEKLFF	TGTGCCAGCAGCACCCGACAGGGCAGTGCTGAAAAACTGTTTTTT	-	TRBV7-9	TRBJ1-4	TRBD1
CASSHYSGTAYEQYF	TGTGCCAGCAGCCATTATAGCGGGACCGCCTACGAGCAGTACTTC	-	TRBV6-6	TRBJ2-7	TRBD2
CASSPYRGLLEQYF	TGCGCCAGCAGCCCCTACAGGGGTTTGCTCGAGCAGTACTTC	-	TRBV4-1	TRBJ2-7	TRBD1
CASSLGGGRRAHNEQFF	TGTGCCAGCAGCTTAGGGGGCGGGAGAAGGGCACACAATGAGCAGTTCTTC	-	TRBV13	TRBJ2-1	TRBD2
CASRPRGGNQPQHF	TGTGCCAGCAGGCCGAGAGGGGGTAATCAGCCCCAGCATTTT	-	TRBV2	TRBJ1-5	-
CASSLDQGAYTIYF	TGTGCCAGCAGCCTGGATCAGGGGGCATACACCATATATTTT	-	TRBV14	TRBJ1-3	TRBD1
CASSQVVLAGYEQYF	TGCGCCAGCAGCCAAGTGGTACTAGCGGGATACGAGCAGTACTTC	-	TRBV4-1	TRBJ2-7	TRBD2
CASSPNPGFEQFF	TGTGCCAGCAGCCCCAACCCAGGGTTTGAGCAGTTCTTC	-	TRBV7-2	TRBJ2-1	-
CAWNPGLAGGRETQYF	TGTGCCTGGAATCCGGGACTAGCGGGGGGCCGGGAGACCCAGTACTTC	-	TRBV30	TRBJ2-5	TRBD2
CASSVTLGLQETQYF	TGTGCCAGCAGCGTCACGCTGGGGCTCCAAGAGACCCAGTACTTC	-	TRBV9	TRBJ2-5	-
CASSLFIAGPSYEQYF	TGTGCCAGCAGTTTATTTATAGCGGGTCCCTCCTACGAGCAGTACTTC	-	TRBV28	TRBJ2-7	TRBD2
CASPTRGEGSLTDTQYF	TGTGCCAGCCCGACTCGGGGGGAGGGCTCTCTCACAGATACGCAGTATTTT	-	TRBV2	TRBJ2-3	TRBD2
CASSIPGLLYGYTF	TGTGCCAGCAGCATTCCGGGACTGCTCTATGGCTACACCTTC	few	TRBV5-8	TRBJ1-2	-